The T cell receptor (beta chain) described here comes from a study of tumor-infiltrating lymphocytes in primary liver carcinoma. Overall study: Patients, male and female, were 30 to 69 years old.

The count of this clonotype is one. Researchers generated TCR beta cDNA from approximately 450 ng of total RNA, relying on a constant-region primer. Slightly modified ARM-PCR with three nested multiplex PCR rounds yielded TCR beta libraries. TRBV1-TRBV30 forward and Cbeta reverse primers drove the first two roughly 10-cycle rounds. TCRdb called the multiplex PCR reads again in MiXCR, with one record for every CDR3 protein. Among 95,000 to 150,000 distinct CDR3 sequences listed, 50% to 70% were seen once. DNA and RNA were both co-extracted from 20-30 mg of bulk tissue that had not been sorted. Each tumor was sampled at four poles and its centre. This CDR3 is built from 15 residues. V was trimmed by 6 bases and J by 0 bases, leaving 15 bases between them. CDR1 LGHNA and CDR2 YNFKEQ come from the germline V gene.

The V gene is TRBV4-2, the J gene TRBJ2-7, with D possibly matching TRBD2 (6 bases). The sequenced material came from liver tumor tissue from sampling region 1. The sample's subset: tumor region T1, superior pole. The receptor was isolated from a woman aged 60 to 75 with primary liver carcinoma and hepatitis B virus infection. CDR3 amino acids: CASSPLAVASYEQYF. The CDR3 DNA is TGTGCCAGCAGTCCGTTAGCGGTGGCCTCCTACGAGCAGTACTTC.